This T cell receptor (beta chain) was observed in a study of cytomegalovirus exposure and HLA in healthy donors. Study-wide background: A previous analysis identified around 120 million unique TCR beta sequences derived from around 200 million T cells. Among the 350 to 500 donors who were genotyped, roughly 76% fell in the genetic ancestry cluster that is associated with self-reported Caucasian donors.

The CDR3 is 15 amino acids. The ends lost 6 bases at V and 3 bases at J; junction bases unmatched: 12. The germline CDR1 and CDR2 sequences are SQVTM and ANQGSEA. No CMV serostatus entry exists for this donor. Primers: 60 Vbeta forward and 13 Jbeta reverse. Sequencing used immunoSEQ multiplex PCR; TCRdb keeps in-frame clones, though not all of them. Here the sample spans some 170,000 clones, about 69% being singletons. Turning to this clone: The antigen remains undetermined.

The study's findings and limits: Among TCR beta chains of equal frequency, HLA-associated ones were more clonally expanded in a later analysis.

Sequencing was carried out using PBMCs. The rearrangement joins TRBV29-1 to TRBJ2-3, with 7 bases lining up with TRBD2. The receptor was derived from a human donor in good health. The CDR3 sequence: CSVLVLGEGTDTQYF. The CDR3 nucleotides read TGCAGCGTGCTTGTTTTAGGGGAGGGAACAGATACGCAGTATTTT.